This T cell receptor delta chain was captured by sequencing in a study of γδ T cells in repeated Plasmodium falciparum infection. On the study more broadly: Each infection was followed by sampling at 21 days, plus baseline and some pre-infection draws.

Flow sorting of PBMC yielded separate Vgamma9/Vdelta2+ and Vdelta2-negative gammadelta T cell populations for bulk repertoire analysis. Trimming removed 6 bases at V and 0 bases at J, with 35 bases between. CDR1 and CDR2 from the germline V gene are TSWWSYY and QGS. The CDR3 is 22 amino acids. In its sample, this clone was seen a few times. The antigen is unknown. A read error may explain this, as a much larger clone is one base away. The same CDR3 arises from other DNA sequences in this sample as well. TCRdb re-analyzed the multiplex PCR reads via CATT. The sample includes some 100,000 delta-chain clones, over 1.3% of them seen just once. Points from the study as a whole: Many TCRgamma sequences overlapped between individuals in stable Vgamma9/Vdelta2+ repertoires.

The receptor's source is a pool of human donors (malaria-infected and uninfected, not separated). The rearrangement joins TRDV1 to TRDJ1; tentatively, D is TRDD3 (5 bases). Sequenced material: gamma-delta T cells from blood. The CDR3 coding sequence is TGTGCTCTTGGCCCCGAGAAAGGTCGATACTTTACTGGTGATATGTACACCGATAAACTCATCTTT. It yields the protein CALGPEKGRYFTGDMYTDKLIF.